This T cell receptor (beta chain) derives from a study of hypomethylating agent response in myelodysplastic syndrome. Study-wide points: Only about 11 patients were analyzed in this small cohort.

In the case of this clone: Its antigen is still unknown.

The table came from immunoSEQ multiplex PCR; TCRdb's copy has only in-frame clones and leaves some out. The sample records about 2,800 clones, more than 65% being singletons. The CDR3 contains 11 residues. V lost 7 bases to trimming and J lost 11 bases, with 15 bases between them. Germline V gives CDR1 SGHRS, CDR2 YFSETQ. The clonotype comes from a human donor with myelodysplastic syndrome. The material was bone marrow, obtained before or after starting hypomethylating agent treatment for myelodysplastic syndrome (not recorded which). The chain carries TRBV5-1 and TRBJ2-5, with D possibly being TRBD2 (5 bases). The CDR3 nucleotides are TGCGCCAGCGGAGCCTCGAGGGAGCAGTACTTC. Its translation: CASGASREQYF.